The 11 T cell receptor beta chains given below trace back to one sample, sequenced in a study of blood T cell repertoires in COVID-19. TCRdb's table, derived via immunoSEQ multiplex PCR, lists solely in-frame clones and lacks some. The sample has roughly 120,000 clones, about 86% seen once. The specimen sequenced was peripheral blood. Receptors originate from a woman aged 45-60 years with active or convalescent COVID-19.

This chain uses TRBV19 with TRBJ2-4, with 7 bases that match TRBD2. Looked up from germline, CDR1 is LNHDA and CDR2 is SQIVND (reference sequence). V was clipped by 0 bases and J by 7 bases; unmatched bases: 15. The CDR3 spans 18 residues. This CDR3 reads CASSIEIPPRGSRNIQYF. In DNA form, the CDR3 reads TGTGCCAGTAGTATAGAGATCCCTCCGCGGGGGAGTCGGAACATTCAGTACTTC.

Here the CDR3 reads CASSEGQTPNEKLFF. Written as DNA, the CDR3 is TGTGCCAGCAGTGAAGGACAGACCCCTAATGAAAAACTGTTTTTT. This chain connects TRBV6-1 to TRBJ1-4, with a weak D call TRBD1 (5 bases). CDR3 size: 15 residues. Trimming left V 1 base short and J 3 bases short, with 9 bases between. Germline CDR1 MNHNS, CDR2 SASEGT.

The V gene is TRBV28, the J gene TRBJ1-1, with TRBD1 matching over 7 bases. CDR3 size: 13 residues. V dropped 4 bases and J dropped 10; count of bases not matched to a gene: 9. Germline-derived CDR1 and CDR2 are MDHEN and SYDVKM. Here the CDR3 DNA reads TGTGCCAGCAGTTACAGGGGTCGCTCTGGAGCTTTCTTT. It yields the protein CASSYRGRSGAFF.

J is TRBJ2-1 and V is TRBV4-3; tentative D call: TRBD1 (5 bases). There are 13 residues in the CDR3. V lost 0 bases, J lost 8 bases, and 8 bases lay in between. Germline CDR1 reads LGHNA; CDR2 reads YSLEER. The CDR3 is CASSQDLGDEQFF. The CDR3 nucleotides are TGCGCCAGCAGCCAAGATTTAGGGGATGAGCAGTTCTTC.

This clone appeared once. The chain couples TRBV5-6 to TRBJ2-1; 11 bases are shared with TRBD2. Germline V gene sequence: CDR1 SGHDT, CDR2 YYEEEE. The V segment lost 4 bases and the J segment 0 bases; nucleotides outside the gene matches: 9. This CDR3 region has 18 residues. The CDR3 here is CASSPVAGGPGSYNEQFF. In nucleotides, the CDR3 is TGTGCCAGCAGCCCCGTAGCGGGAGGGCCCGGCTCCTACAATGAGCAGTTCTTC.

As concerns this clone: The junction shows a germline mismatch at one end, possibly a read error. The chain recombines TRBV7-7 with TRBJ2-1, with 9 bases lining up with TRBD2. Looked up from germline, CDR1 is SSHAT and CDR2 is FNYEAQ (reference sequence). This CDR3 is built from 14 residues. CDR3 residues: CASSLGSGGNEQFF. For the CDR3, the DNA is TGTGCTAGCAGCTTGGGAAGCGGGGGGAATGAGCAGTTCTTC. The variable domain in full, completed from reference TRBV7-7 and TRBJ2-1, reads GAGVSQSPRYKVTKRGQDVTLRCDPISSHATLYWYQQALGQGPEFLTYFNYEAQPDKSGLPSDRFSAERPEGSISTLTIQRTEQRDSAMYRCASSLGSGGNEQFFGPGTRLTVL.

This chain joins TRBV25-1 and TRBJ2-5; D might be TRBD1 (5 bases). This CDR3 comprises 15 residues. Germline V gives CDR1 MGHDK, CDR2 SYGVNS. The V end lost 3 bases, the J end lost 5 bases, and 16 bases lay between the germline ends. CDR3 sequence: CASSDMTDLGETQYF. In DNA, the CDR3 is TGTGCCAGCAGTGATATGACAGACTTGGGGGAGACCCAGTACTTC.

V usage is TRBV10-3 and J usage is TRBJ2-2, with 12 nucleotides matching TRBD2. Germline trimming cut 6 bases from V and 7 bases from J; bases unmatched to any gene: 0. The CDR3 length is 13 residues. Germline assignment: CDR1 ENHRY and CDR2 SYGVKD. The CDR3 DNA sequence: TGTGCCATCAGGGGACTAGCGGGCGGGGAGCTGTTTTTT. It encodes CAIRGLAGGELFF.

This clone came up a few times. This sequence joins TRBV20-1 and TRBJ2-7; D is uncertain. The CDR3 extends over 14 amino acids. CDR1 and CDR2 (germline): DFQATT, SNEGSKA (reference sequence). Trimming took 3 bases from V and 5 from J, leaving 17 bases between them. The CDR3 coding sequence is TGCAGTGCTAGTAGGTCGGCGGCCCCCCACGAGCAGTACTTC. It translates to CSASRSAAPHEQYF.

The rearrangement links TRBV28 to TRBJ2-7, with D perhaps matching TRBD1 (5 bases). Trimming stripped 6 bases from V and 7 bases from J, with 16 bases between. The CDR3 extends over 13 amino acids. From germline, CDR1 is MDHEN and CDR2 SYDVKM. The CDR3 nucleotides read TGTGCCAGCAGGGACACCTCCCGGCGAGAGCAGTACTTC. Translation gives CASRDTSRREQYF.

The chain has TRBV11-2 and TRBJ2-7; 8 bases align to TRBD2. This CDR3 is 16 amino acids long. V was pared by 1 base and J by 4 bases, with 9 bases of the junction left unmatched. Germline CDR1 SGHAT, CDR2 FQNNGV. As DNA, the CDR3 is TGTGCCAGCAGCTTAGTTAGCAGCGGGAGCGGTTACGAGCAGTACTTC. Translating it yields CASSLVSSGSGYEQYF.